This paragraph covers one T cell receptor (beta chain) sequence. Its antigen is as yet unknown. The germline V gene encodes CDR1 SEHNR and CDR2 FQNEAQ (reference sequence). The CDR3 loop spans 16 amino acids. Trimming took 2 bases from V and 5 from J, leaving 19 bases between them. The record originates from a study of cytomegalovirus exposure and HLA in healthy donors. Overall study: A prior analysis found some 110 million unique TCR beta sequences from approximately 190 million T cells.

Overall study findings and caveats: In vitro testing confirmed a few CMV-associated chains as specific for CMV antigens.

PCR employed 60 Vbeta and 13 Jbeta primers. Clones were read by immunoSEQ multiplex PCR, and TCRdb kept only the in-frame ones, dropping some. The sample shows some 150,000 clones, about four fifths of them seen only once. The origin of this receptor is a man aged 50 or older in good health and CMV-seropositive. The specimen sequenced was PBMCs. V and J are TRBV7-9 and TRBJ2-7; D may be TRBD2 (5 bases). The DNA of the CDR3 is TGTGCCAGCAGCTTATTGGGGAGCCCAGAAGCCAACGAGCAGTACTTC. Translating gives CASSLLGSPEANEQYF.